The rows below give T cell receptor beta chains drawn from one sample of a study of T-cell memory formation after mild COVID-19. Using its own MiXCR run on the 5' RACE reads, TCRdb lists one record per CDR3 protein. In the table there are roughly 300,000 distinct CDR3 sequences, approximately 8% of which are singletons. Sequenced input: PBMCs or a T cell subset sorted from them (not recorded which). The receptors here all came from a man between 18 and 35 years old who had mild COVID-19 (a few samples of this study predate the infection). Cell type and time point are not known. The CDR3 runs from the conserved cysteine through the conserved F or W. The D gene is left open where the match is weak. A row's size may be missing; if present it is once, few, many or a size class.

TRBJ2-5	many	TRBV5-1	-	TGCGCCAGCAGCTCGGCGGGAAGGAGGGGAGAGACCCAGTACTTC	CASSSAGRRGETQYF
TRBJ2-2	-	TRBV5-6	-	TGTGCCAGCATCCAGTCCGGGGAGCTGTTTTTT	CASIQSGELFF
TRBJ1-1	few	TRBV12-3/TRBV12-4	-	TGTGCCAGCAGTTTCGCGGAGGGTAAAGCTTTCTTT	CASSFAEGKAFF
TRBJ2-3	few	TRBV6-5	-	TGTGCCAGCAGTTACTCCGGTGCTAGCACAGATACGCAGTATTTT	CASSYSGASTDTQYF
TRBJ2-7	-	TRBV18	-	TGTGCCAGCTCACCAGCTGGATACGAGCAGTACTTC	CASSPAGYEQYF
TRBJ2-7	few	TRBV7-6	-	TGTGCCAGCAGCTTATCGGAAACCTACGAGCAGTACTTC	CASSLSETYEQYF
TRBJ2-3	few	TRBV27	TRBD2	TGTGCCAGTAGGAAACTAGCGGGGGGCACAGATACGCAGTATTTT	CASRKLAGGTDTQYF
TRBJ1-5	once	TRBV5-6	TRBD1	TGTGCCAGCAGCTTCCACTGGGGACAGGCTAATCAGCCCCAGCATTTT	CASSFHWGQANQPQHF
TRBJ2-2	few	TRBV12-3/TRBV12-4	-	TGTGCCAGCAGACGAGCCCGTACCGGGGAGCTGTTTTTT	CASRRARTGELFF
TRBJ1-5	-	TRBV6-6	-	TGTGCCAGCAGTTACTCGATTGCGGGCAGGGGCAATCAGCCCCAGCATTTT	CASSYSIAGRGNQPQHF
TRBJ2-1	-	TRBV14	-	TGTGCCAGCAGCCAAGTGGGGGGATCCTGGGGGAATGAGCAGTTCTTC	CASSQVGGSWGNEQFF
TRBJ1-6	-	TRBV30	-	TGTGCCTGGAGTCCCTGGACTGAGAATTCACCCCTCCACTTT	CAWSPWTENSPLHF
TRBJ2-5	-	TRBV7-3	-	TGTGCCAGCAGCTTAACGACAGGTTCAGAGACCCAGTACTTC	CASSLTTGSETQYF
TRBJ1-5	-	TRBV18	TRBD1	TGTGCCAGCTCACCGGACAGGGGGAAGAATCAGCCCCAGCATTTT	CASSPDRGKNQPQHF
TRBJ2-3	-	TRBV6-5	TRBD2	TGTGCCAGCAGAGTAATATCGGGGGGGCCCACAGATACGCAGTATTTT	CASRVISGGPTDTQYF
TRBJ2-1	-	TRBV7-3	TRBD1	TGTGCCAGCAGCCCCATAAAAACAGGGGTCAATGAGCAGTTCTTC	CASSPIKTGVNEQFF
TRBJ2-1	-	TRBV4-3	-	TGCGCCAGCAGCCAAGAAGGGGCAGCGGACAATGAGCAGTTCTTC	CASSQEGAADNEQFF
TRBJ1-1	few	TRBV5-1	-	TGCGCCAGCTACGAAGGTGGCACTGAAGCTTTCTTT	CASYEGGTEAFF
TRBJ1-2	-	TRBV7-9	TRBD1	TGTGCCAGCAGCCCGGGGACAGTTCGAGGCTACACCTTC	CASSPGTVRGYTF
TRBJ2-7	few	TRBV9	-	TGTGCCAGCAGCGTAGGTGGGGGGACCGAGCAGTACTTC	CASSVGGGTEQYF
TRBJ1-6	few	TRBV6-1	-	TGTGCCAGCAGCCCAAAGGGTTCACCCCTCCACTTT	CASSPKGSPLHF
TRBJ1-5	many	TRBV7-3	-	TGTGCCAGCAGCCGGACCCGGGGAGGGAAGGCTCAGCCCCAGCATTTT	CASSRTRGGKAQPQHF
TRBJ1-5	few	TRBV20-1	-	TGCAGTGCTAGAGTCTGGCAGGGGAATCAGCCCCAGCATTTT	CSARVWQGNQPQHF